The 15 T cell receptor beta chains listed next were all sequenced from one sample in a study of naive and memory T cell subsets. Two oligonucleotides, mixed equimolar, formed the beta constant-region primer covering TRBC1 and TRBC2. Ligated cDNA was amplified by four rounds of PCR with nested alpha and beta constant-region primers and SP2. TCRdb reanalysed the UMI-ligation and nested PCR reads using MiXCR and keeps one entry per CDR3 protein. This repertoire shows 100,000 to 150,000 distinct CDR3 sequences, 36% found once; its top ten account for roughly 0.9%. The source material was central memory CD4+ T cells from blood. These receptors originate from a human donor in good health.

The sample holds a few counts of this clonotype. The chain's CDR3 is CAWSVRGGQGEQFF. The CDR3 region has the DNA TGTGCCTGGAGTGTACGGGGCGGTCAGGGTGAGCAGTTCTTC. The rearrangement links TRBV30 to TRBJ2-1, with D perhaps matching TRBD1 or TRBD2 (5 bases each). Germline V CDR1 and CDR2: GTSNPN, SVGIG (reference sequence). The V end lost 0 bases, the J end lost 9 bases, and 15 bases lay between the germline ends. The CDR3 spans 14 residues.

V usage is TRBV14 and J usage is TRBJ2-1, with TRBD2 matching 10 bases. Germline CDR1 reads SGHDN; CDR2 reads FVKESK. The CDR3 runs 17 residues. V shed 0 bases, J shed 10 bases, and the junction held 12 bases outside the gene matches. CDR3 region: CASSQEKLAGEGAEQFF. CDR3 in DNA: TGTGCCAGCAGCCAAGAAAAGCTAGCGGGAGAAGGTGCGGAGCAGTTCTTC.

The chain employs TRBV27 and TRBJ2-7; D is uncertain. Germline values: CDR1 MNHEY, CDR2 SMNVEV (reference sequence). This CDR3 is 13 amino acids long. The ends were cut back, 3 bases at V and 5 bases at J, with 11 bases in the middle. CDR3 in DNA: TGTGCCAGCAGTTTGACCCGAGTCGACGAGCAGTACTTC. Its protein product is CASSLTRVDEQYF.

This clonotype occurred a few times. The chain links TRBV7-6 to TRBJ2-1; 15 nucleotides agree with TRBD2. The CDR3 consists of 17 residues. The germline V gene encodes CDR1 SGHVS and CDR2 FNYEAQ. Trimming removed 5 bases from V and 13 bases from J; junction bases left unmatched: 15. The CDR3 spells CASSPTGGLAGGTGQFF. In DNA, the CDR3 is TGTGCCAGCAGCCCTACCGGGGGACTAGCGGGAGGTACCGGCCAGTTCTTC.

The chain couples TRBV3-1 to TRBJ2-3; D remains unclear. The CDR3 sequence is 14 residues long. Germline CDR1 reads LGHDT; CDR2 reads YNNKEL (reference sequence). Between the trimmed V and J ends, which lost 1 base and 3 bases, there was a span of 8 bases. CDR3 nucleotide sequence: TGTGCCAGCAGCCAAGGAACCCCGACAGATACGCAGTATTTT. This translates into CASSQGTPTDTQYF.

The V call is TRBV6-2 or TRBV6-3, the J call TRBJ1-1; D is uncertain. This CDR3 spans 13 amino acids. Per the germline V gene, CDR1 is MNHEY and CDR2 is SVGEGT. V dropped 6 bases and J dropped 4 bases, with 12 bases sitting between them. The CDR3: CASSTDRGTEAFF. As DNA, the CDR3 is TGTGCCAGCAGCACGGACCGGGGCACTGAAGCTTTCTTT.

The chain uses TRBV10-3 and TRBJ1-1; 7 bases fit TRBD1. Trimming at V came to 6 bases and at J to 5 bases, leaving 15 bases not matched to a gene. Per germline, CDR1 ENHRY and CDR2 SYGVKD. The CDR3 is 16 residues long. As DNA, the CDR3 is TGTGCCATCAGCGCTTCCTTCGACAGGGCGGGTACTGAAGCTTTCTTT. Protein sequence: CAISASFDRAGTEAFF.

The sample holds a few counts of this clonotype. This rearrangement joins TRBV24-1 to TRBJ2-3; D remains unclear. Germline lookup yields CDR1 KGHDR and CDR2 SFDVKD. The CDR3 spans 13 residues. V was cut by 6 bases and J by 4 bases, with 10 bases left in between. CDR3: CATSQGQADTQYF. CDR3 DNA sequence: TGTGCCACCAGTCAAGGGCAAGCAGATACGCAGTATTTT.

The chain couples TRBV11-2 to TRBJ1-1; D may be TRBD1 (5 bases). The CDR3 is 13 residues long. V shed 4 bases and J shed 5 bases, with 11 bases lying between them. Germline CDR1 is SGHAT and CDR2 is FQNNGV. The CDR3: CASSWGRETEAFF. The CDR3 nucleotides are TGTGCCAGCAGCTGGGGGAGAGAAACTGAAGCTTTCTTT.

This clonotype occurred a few times. The junction shows a germline mismatch at one end, possibly a read error. The chain carries TRBV4-2 and TRBJ2-6; 9 nucleotides agree with TRBD2. This CDR3 has 17 amino acids. The V gene's germline CDR1 is LGHNA and CDR2 YNFKEQ. CDR3 loop: CVSSLGLATSGANVLTF. The CDR3 DNA reads TGTGTCAGCAGCCTCGGACTAGCGACCTCTGGGGCCAACGTCCTGACTTTC.

This chain connects TRBV20-1 to TRBJ1-2, with 7 bases lining up with TRBD1. The V segment lost 4 bases and the J segment 4 bases; nucleotides outside the gene matches: 9. Germline V gene lookup returns CDR1 DFQATT and CDR2 SNEGSKA (reference sequence). The CDR3 extends over 14 amino acids. The CDR3 here is CSAIGEGTAYGYTF. In DNA form, the CDR3 reads TGCAGTGCTATCGGAGAGGGGACAGCCTATGGCTACACCTTC.

The chain links TRBV7-6 to TRBJ1-1, with 8 bases matching TRBD1. CDR3 length: 15 residues. With V trimmed by 7 bases and J by 0 bases, 7 bases remained unmatched. Germline V gene sequence: CDR1 SGHVS, CDR2 FNYEAQ. The CDR3 sequence is CASIGQGRVNTEAFF. CDR3 nucleotide sequence: TGTGCCAGCATCGGACAGGGACGTGTGAACACTGAAGCTTTCTTT.

CDR3 DNA: TGCAGTGCTAGAGATCCTGGCAGTACCACAGATACGCAGTATTTT. This translates into CSARDPGSTTDTQYF. The chain couples TRBV20-1 to TRBJ2-3; no definite D call. Trimming removed 0 bases at V and 2 bases at J, with 12 bases between. The length of the CDR3 is 15 residues. CDR1 and CDR2 from the germline V gene are DFQATT and SNEGSKA (reference sequence).

Here the CDR3 DNA reads TGTGCCAGCAGTTATGACAGACCCTACGAGCAGTACTTC. It codes for CASSYDRPYEQYF. The V and J genes are TRBV2 and TRBJ2-7, with D possibly TRBD1 on 5 matching bases. CDR3 size: 13 residues. Germline V gives CDR1 SNHLY, CDR2 FYNNEI. The V gene lost 5 bases and the J gene lost 2 bases, with 10 bases spanning the gap.

With respect to this clonotype: This clone may be a read error of a much larger clone one base away. The rearrangement joins TRBV7-2 to TRBJ1-6; the D gene is possibly TRBD1 (6 bases). The germline CDR1 and CDR2 sequences are SGHTA and FQGNSA. This CDR3 has 14 residues. CDR3 sequence (DNA): TGTGCCAGGAGCTCATACAAAGGGGGTTCACCCCTCCACTTT. Translation: CARSSYKGGSPLHF. The whole variable domain, filled in from reference TRBV7-2 and TRBJ1-6, reads GAGVSQSPSNKVTEKGKDVELRCDPISGHTALYWYRQSLGQGLEFLIYFQGNSAPDKSGLPSDRFSAERTGGSVSTLTIQRTQQEDSAVYLCARSSYKGGSPLHFGNGTRLTVT.